The source of this T cell receptor beta chain is a study of fetal regulatory T cell absence and autoimmunity. V lost 1 base and J 6 bases, leaving 12 bases between the germline ends. This CDR3 region has 15 residues. Germline CDR1 SGHAT, CDR2 FQNNGV. Only in-frame clones appear in the TCRdb table, and some are missing; sequencing was by immunoSEQ multiplex PCR. The sample consists of more than 90,000 clones, 60% to 80% of them appearing once. The sample consisted of pancreas tissue. The chain joins TRBV11-2 to TRBJ2-2; D remains unclear. The receptor's source is a male donor with IPEX syndrome. CDR3 in amino acids: CASSLAVTTAGELFF. In DNA form, the CDR3 reads TGTGCCAGCAGCTTAGCGGTGACGACCGCCGGGGAGCTGTTTTTT.